The next 8 T cell receptor beta chains were all read from a single sample in a study of regulatory T cells in long-lasting Graves disease. Time point indicated: persistent/refractory GD, antithyroid drugs over 5 years with positive TRAb. Construction of the TCR library relied on RNA isolated from PBMCs. Construction of TCR beta libraries relied on iRepertoire HTBI primers and on Arm-PCR targeting CDR3 regions. TCRdb re-called the multiplex PCR reads with MiXCR, one entry per CDR3 protein. The sample has 400,000 or so distinct CDR3 sequences, around 21% seen once; the top ten hold less than 25%. Sequencing was performed on peripheral blood mononuclear cells (PBMCs), taken when the disease was refractory, from a patient treated with antithyroid drugs. All receptors derive from a female donor with Graves disease.

This sequence joins TRBV2 and TRBJ2-1; tentatively, D is TRBD2 (6 bases). Trimming pared 7 bases from V and 7 bases from J, leaving 11 bases between. CDR1 SNHLY and CDR2 FYNNEI come from the germline V gene. The CDR3 covers 12 residues. CDR3 in amino acids: CASMGGKNEQFF. Here the CDR3 DNA reads TGTGCCAGCATGGGCGGGAAGAATGAGCAGTTCTTC.

This clonotype was counted many times. The rearrangement joins TRBV12-3 or TRBV12-4 to TRBJ2-5, with a possible D match to TRBD1 (6 bases). There are 14 residues in the CDR3. V lost 2 bases to trimming and J lost 4 bases, with 11 bases between them. In nucleotides, the CDR3 is TGTGCCAGCAGTTTAACCAGGGGTGCAGAGACCCAGTACTTC. Translated: CASSLTRGAETQYF.

This clonotype occurred many times. The V and J genes are TRBV2 and TRBJ2-4; no clear D. Trimming left V 0 bases short and J 7 bases short, with 16 bases between. The germline CDR1 and CDR2 sequences are SNHLY and FYNNEI. The CDR3 length is 16 residues. The CDR3 reads CASSEALYGSWNIQYF. The CDR3 nucleotides are TGTGCCAGCAGTGAAGCGCTTTATGGGTCATGGAACATTCAGTACTTC.

This clonotype was picked up a small number of times. The chain carries TRBV28 and TRBJ2-1, with D hard to call. Germline V gene lookup returns CDR1 MDHEN and CDR2 SYDVKM. The CDR3 has 13 amino acids. V lost 6 bases and J 2 bases, leaving 8 bases between the germline ends. In DNA form, the CDR3 reads TGTGCCAGCAGAGGATCAGCCTACAATGAGCAGTTCTTC. It is translated as CASRGSAYNEQFF.

The table lists this clonotype with many counts. The chain recombines TRBV6-2 or TRBV6-3 with TRBJ1-6; maybe TRBD1 (6 bases). CDR3 size: 14 residues. V was clipped by 5 bases and J by 10 bases, with 15 bases between them. In germline, CDR1 is MNHEY, CDR2 SVGEGT. This CDR3 reads CASSPGDTGSPLHF. The DNA for the CDR3 is TGTGCCAGCAGTCCAGGGGACACGGGCTCACCCCTCCACTTT.

In DNA form, the CDR3 reads TGCGCCAGCAGCCAAGATGTCAGGGAGGGGACCCAGTACTTC. Its protein product is CASSQDVREGTQYF. The chain has TRBV4-1 and TRBJ2-5; 7 nucleotides align to TRBD2. Per germline, CDR1 MGHRA and CDR2 YSYEKL. Unmatched junction bases numbered 5, after V lost 0 bases and J lost 7 bases. This CDR3 spans 14 amino acids.

The chain is built from TRBV20-1 and TRBJ2-3, with D perhaps matching TRBD1 (6 bases). The CDR3 extends over 12 amino acids. Germline V gene lookup returns CDR1 DFQATT and CDR2 SNEGSKA (reference sequence). V was shortened by 6 bases and J by 2 bases, with 9 bases between the two germline ends. For the CDR3, the DNA is TGCAGTGCCGGACAGACCACAGATACGCAGTATTTT. Its translation: CSAGQTTDTQYF.

The chain's CDR3 is CATSDPGQGLNQPQHF. The CDR3 region has the DNA TGTGCCACCAGTGATCCCGGACAGGGCCTTAATCAGCCCCAGCATTTT. The gene calls are TRBV24-1 and TRBJ1-5, with 8 bases identical to TRBD1. Germline V lookup: CDR1 KGHDR, CDR2 SFDVKD. V gave up 3 bases and J gave up 4 bases; unmatched junction bases: 7. The CDR3 contains 16 residues.